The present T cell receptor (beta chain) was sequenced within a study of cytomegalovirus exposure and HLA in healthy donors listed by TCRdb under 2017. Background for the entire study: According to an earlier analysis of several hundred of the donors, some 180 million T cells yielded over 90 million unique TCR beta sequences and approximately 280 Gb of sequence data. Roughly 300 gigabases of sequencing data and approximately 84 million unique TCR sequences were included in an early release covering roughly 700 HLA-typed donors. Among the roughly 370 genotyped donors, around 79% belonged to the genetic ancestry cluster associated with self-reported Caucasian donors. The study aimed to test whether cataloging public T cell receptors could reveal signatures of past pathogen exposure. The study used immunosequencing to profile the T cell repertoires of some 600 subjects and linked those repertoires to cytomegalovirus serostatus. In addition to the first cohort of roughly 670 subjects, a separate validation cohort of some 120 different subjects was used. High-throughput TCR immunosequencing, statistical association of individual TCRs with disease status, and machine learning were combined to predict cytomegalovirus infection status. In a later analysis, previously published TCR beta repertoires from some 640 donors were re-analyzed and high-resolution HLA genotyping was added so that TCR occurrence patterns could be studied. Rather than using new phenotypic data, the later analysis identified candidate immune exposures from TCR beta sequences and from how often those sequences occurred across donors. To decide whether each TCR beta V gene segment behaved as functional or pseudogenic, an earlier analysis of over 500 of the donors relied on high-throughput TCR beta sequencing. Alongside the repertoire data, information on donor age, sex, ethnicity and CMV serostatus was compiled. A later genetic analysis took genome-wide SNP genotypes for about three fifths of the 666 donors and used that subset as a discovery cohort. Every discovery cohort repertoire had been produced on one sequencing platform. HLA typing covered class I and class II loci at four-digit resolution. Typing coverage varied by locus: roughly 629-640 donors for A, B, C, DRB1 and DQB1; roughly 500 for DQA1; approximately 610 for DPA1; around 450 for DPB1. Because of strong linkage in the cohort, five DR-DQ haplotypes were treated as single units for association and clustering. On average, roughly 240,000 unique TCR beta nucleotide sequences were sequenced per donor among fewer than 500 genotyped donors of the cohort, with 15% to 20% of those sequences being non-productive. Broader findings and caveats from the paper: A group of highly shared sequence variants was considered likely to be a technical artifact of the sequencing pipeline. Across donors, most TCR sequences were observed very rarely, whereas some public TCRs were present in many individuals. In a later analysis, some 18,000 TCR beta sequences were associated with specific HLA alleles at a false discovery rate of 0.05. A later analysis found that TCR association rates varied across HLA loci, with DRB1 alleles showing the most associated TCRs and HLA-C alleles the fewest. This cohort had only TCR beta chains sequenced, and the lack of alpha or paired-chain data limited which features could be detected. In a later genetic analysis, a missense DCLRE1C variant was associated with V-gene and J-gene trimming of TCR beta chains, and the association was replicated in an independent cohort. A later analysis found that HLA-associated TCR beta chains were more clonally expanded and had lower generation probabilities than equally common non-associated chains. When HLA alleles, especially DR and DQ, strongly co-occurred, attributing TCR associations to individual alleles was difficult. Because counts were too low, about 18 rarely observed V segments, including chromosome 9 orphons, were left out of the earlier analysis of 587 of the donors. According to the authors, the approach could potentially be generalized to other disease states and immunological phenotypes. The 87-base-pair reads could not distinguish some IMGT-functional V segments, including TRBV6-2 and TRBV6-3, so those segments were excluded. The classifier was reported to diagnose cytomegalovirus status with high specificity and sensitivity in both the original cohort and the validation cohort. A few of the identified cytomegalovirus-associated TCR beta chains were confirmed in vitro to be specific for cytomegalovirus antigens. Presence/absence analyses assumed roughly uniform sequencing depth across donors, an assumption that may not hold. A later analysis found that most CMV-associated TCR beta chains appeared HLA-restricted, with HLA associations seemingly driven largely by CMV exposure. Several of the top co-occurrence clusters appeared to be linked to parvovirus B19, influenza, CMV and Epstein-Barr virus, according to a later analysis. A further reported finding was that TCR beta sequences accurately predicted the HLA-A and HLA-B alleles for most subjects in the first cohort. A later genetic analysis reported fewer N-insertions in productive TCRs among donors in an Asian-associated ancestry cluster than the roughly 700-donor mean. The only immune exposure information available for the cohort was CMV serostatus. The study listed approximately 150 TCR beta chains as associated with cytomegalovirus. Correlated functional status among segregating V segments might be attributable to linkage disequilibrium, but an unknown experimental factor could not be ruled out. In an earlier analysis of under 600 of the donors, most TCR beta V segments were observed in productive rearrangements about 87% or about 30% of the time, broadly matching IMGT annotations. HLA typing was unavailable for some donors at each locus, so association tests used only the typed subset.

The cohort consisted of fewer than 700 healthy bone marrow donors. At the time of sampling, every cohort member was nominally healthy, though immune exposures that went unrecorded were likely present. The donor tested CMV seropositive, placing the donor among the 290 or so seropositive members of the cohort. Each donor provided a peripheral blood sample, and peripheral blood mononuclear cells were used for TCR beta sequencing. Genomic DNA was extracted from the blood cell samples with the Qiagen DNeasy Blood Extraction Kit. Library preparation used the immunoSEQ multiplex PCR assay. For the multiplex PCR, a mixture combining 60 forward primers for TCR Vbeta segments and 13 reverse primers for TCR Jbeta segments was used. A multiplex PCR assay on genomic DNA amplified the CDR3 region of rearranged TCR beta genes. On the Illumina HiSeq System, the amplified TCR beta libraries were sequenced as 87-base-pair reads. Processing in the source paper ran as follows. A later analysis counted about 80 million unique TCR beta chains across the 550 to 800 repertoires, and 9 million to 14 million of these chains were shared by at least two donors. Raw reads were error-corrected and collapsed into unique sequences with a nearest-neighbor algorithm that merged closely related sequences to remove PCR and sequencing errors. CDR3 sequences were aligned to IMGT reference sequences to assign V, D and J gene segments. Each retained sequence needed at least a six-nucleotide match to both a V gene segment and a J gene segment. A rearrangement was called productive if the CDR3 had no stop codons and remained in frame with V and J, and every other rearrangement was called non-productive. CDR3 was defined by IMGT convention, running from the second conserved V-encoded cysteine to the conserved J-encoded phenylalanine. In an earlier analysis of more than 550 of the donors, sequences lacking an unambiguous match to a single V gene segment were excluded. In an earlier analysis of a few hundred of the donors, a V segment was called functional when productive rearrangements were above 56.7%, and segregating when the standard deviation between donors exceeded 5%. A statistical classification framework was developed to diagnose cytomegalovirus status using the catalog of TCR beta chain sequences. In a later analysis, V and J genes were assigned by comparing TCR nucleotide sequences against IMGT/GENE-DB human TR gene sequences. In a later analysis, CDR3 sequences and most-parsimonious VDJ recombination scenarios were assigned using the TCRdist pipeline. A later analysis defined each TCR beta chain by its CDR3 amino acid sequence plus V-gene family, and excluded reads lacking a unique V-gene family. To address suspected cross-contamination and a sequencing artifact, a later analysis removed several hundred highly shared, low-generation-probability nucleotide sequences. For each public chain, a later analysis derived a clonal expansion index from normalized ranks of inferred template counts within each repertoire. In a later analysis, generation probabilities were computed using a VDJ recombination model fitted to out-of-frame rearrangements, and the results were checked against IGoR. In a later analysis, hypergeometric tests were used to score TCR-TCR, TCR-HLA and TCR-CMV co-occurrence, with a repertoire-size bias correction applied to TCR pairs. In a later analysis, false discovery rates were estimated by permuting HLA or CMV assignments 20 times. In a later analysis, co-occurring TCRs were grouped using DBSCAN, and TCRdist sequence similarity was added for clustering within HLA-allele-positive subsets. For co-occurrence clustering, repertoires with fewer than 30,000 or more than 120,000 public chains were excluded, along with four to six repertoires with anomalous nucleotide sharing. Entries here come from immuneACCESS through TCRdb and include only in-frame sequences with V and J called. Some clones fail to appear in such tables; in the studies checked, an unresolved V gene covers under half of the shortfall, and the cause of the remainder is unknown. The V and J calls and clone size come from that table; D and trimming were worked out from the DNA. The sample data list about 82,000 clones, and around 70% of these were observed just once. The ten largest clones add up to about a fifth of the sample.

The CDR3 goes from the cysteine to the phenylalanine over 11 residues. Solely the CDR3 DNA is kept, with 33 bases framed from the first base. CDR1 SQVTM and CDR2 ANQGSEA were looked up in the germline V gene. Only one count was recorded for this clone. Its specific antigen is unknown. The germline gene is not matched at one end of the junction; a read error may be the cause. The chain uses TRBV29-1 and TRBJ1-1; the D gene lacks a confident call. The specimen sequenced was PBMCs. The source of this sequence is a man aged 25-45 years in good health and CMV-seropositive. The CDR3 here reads CSVLKNPEAFF. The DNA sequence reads TGCAGCGTCCTAAAGAACCCTGAAGCTTTCTTT.